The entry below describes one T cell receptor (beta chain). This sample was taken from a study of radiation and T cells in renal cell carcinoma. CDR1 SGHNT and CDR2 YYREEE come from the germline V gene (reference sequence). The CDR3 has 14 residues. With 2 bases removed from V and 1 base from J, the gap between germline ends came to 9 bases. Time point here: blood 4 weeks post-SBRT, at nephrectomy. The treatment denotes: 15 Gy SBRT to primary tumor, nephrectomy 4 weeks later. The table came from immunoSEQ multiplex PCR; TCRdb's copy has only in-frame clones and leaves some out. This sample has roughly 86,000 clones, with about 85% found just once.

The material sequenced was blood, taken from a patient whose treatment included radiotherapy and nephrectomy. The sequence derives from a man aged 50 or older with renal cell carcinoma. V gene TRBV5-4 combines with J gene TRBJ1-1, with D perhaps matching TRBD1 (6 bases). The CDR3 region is CASSLEQGNTEAFF. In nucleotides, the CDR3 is TGTGCCAGCAGCTTAGAACAGGGGAACACTGAAGCTTTCTTT.